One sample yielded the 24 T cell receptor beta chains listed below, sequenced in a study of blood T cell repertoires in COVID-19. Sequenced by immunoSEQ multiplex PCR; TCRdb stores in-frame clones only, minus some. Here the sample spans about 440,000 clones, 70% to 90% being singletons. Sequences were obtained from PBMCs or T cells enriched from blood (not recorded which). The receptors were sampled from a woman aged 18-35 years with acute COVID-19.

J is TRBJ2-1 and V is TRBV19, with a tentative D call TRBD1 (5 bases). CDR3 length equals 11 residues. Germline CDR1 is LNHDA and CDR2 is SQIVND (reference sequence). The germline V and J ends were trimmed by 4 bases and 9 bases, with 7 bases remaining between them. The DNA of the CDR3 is TGTGCCAGTAGTACAGGGCTTGAGCAGTTCTTC. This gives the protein CASSTGLEQFF.

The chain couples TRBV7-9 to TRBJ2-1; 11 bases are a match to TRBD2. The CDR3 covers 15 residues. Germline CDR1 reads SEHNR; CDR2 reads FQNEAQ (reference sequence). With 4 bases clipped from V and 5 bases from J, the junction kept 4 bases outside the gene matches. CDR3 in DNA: TGTGCCAGCAGCTCGGGACTAGCGGTTAACAATGAGCAGTTCTTC. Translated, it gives CASSSGLAVNNEQFF.

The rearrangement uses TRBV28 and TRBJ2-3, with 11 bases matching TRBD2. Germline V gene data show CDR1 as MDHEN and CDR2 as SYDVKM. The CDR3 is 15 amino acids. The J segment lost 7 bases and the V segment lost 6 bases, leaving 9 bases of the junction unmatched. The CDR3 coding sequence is TGTGCCAGCAGCTATAGCGGGAGGGCCGCAAATACGCAGTATTTT. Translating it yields CASSYSGRAANTQYF.

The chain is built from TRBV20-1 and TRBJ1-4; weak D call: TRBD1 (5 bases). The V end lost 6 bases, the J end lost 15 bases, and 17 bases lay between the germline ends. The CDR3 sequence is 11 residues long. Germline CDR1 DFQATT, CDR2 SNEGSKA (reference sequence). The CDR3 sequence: CSARAGGWVFF. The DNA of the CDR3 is TGCAGTGCCAGGGCGGGAGGATGGGTGTTTTTT.

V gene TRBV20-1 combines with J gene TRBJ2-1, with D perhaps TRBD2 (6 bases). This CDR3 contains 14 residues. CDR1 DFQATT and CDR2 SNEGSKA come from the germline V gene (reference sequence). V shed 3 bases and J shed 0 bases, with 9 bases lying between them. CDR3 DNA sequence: TGCAGTGCTAGTCGACTAGACTCCTACAATGAGCAGTTCTTC. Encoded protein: CSASRLDSYNEQFF.

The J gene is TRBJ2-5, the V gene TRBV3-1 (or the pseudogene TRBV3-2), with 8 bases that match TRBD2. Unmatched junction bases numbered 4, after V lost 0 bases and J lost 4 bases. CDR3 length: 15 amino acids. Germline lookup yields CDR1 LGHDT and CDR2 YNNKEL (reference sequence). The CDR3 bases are TGTGCCAGCAGCCAAGATGACGGGGGGGGAGAGACCCAGTACTTC. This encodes CASSQDDGGGETQYF.

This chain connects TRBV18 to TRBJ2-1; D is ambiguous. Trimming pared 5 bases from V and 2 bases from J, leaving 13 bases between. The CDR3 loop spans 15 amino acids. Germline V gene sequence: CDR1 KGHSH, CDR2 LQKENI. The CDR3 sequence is CASSVRSGTYNEQFF. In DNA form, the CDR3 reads TGTGCCAGCTCAGTGAGGAGTGGAACCTACAATGAGCAGTTCTTC.

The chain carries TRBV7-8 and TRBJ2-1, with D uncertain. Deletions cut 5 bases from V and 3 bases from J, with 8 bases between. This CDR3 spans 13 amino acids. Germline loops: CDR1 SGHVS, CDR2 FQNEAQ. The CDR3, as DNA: TGTGCCAGCAGCCTTGCGGACTACAATGAGCAGTTCTTC. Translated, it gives CASSLADYNEQFF.

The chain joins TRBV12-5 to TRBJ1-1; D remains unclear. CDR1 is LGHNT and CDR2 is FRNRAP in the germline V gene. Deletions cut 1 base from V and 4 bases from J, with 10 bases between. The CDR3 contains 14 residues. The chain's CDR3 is CASGLERGSTEAFF. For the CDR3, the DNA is TGTGCTAGTGGTTTGGAACGGGGTAGCACTGAAGCTTTCTTT.

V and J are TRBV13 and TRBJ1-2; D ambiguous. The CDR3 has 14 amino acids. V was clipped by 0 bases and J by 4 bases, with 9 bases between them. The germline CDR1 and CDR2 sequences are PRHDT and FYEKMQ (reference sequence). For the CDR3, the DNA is TGTGCCAGCAGCTTAGGTGGTGCGGGCTATGGCTACACCTTC. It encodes CASSLGGAGYGYTF.

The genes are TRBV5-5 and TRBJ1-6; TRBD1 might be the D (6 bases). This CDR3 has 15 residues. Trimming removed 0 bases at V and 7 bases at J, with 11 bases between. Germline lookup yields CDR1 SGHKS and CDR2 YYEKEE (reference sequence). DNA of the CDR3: TGTGCCAGCAGCTTGGAAGGGGGTAGGAATTCACCCCTCCACTTT. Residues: CASSLEGGRNSPLHF.

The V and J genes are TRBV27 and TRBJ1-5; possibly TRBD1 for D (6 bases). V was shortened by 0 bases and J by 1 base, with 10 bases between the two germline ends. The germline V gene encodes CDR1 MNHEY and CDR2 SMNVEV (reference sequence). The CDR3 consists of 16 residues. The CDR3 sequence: CASSLSSQGSNQPQHF. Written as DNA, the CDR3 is TGTGCCAGCAGTTTATCGTCCCAGGGGAGCAATCAGCCCCAGCATTTT.

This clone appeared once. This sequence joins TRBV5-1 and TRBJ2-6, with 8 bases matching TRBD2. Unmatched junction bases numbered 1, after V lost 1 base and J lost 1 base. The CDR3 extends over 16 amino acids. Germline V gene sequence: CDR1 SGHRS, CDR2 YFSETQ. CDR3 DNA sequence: TGCGCCAGCAGCTTGAGCGGGGGTTCTGGGGCCAACGTCCTGACTTTC. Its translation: CASSLSGGSGANVLTF.

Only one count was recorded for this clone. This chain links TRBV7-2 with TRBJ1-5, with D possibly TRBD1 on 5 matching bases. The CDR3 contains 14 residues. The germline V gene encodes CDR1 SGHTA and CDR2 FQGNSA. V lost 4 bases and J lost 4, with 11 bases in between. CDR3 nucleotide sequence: TGTGCCAGCAGCTCGACAGTAACAAATCAGCCCCAGCATTTT. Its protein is CASSSTVTNQPQHF.

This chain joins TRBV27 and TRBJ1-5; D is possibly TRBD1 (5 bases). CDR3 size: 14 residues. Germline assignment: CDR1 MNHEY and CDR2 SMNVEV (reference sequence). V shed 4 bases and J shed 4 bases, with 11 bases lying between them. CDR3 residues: CASSSTVANQPQHF. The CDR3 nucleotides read TGTGCCAGCAGTTCGACAGTGGCGAATCAGCCCCAGCATTTT.

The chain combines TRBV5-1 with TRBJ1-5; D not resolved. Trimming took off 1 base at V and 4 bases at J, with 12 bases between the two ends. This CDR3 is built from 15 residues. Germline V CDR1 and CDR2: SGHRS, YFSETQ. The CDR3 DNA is TGCGCCAGCAGCTTGTCAACCGGTGGTAATCAGCCCCAGCATTTT. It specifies CASSLSTGGNQPQHF.

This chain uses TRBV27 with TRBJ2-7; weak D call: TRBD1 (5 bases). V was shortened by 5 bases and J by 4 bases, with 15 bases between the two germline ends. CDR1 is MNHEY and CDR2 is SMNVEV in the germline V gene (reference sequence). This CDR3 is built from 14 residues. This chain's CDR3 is CASSKAGRLYEQYF. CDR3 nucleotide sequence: TGTGCCAGCAGTAAGGCAGGGCGGTTGTACGAGCAGTACTTC.

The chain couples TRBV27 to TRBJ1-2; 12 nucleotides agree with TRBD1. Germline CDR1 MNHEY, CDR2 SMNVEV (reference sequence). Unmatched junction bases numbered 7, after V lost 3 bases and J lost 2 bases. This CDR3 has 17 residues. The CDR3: CASSFTGTGGRNYGYTF. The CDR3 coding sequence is TGTGCCAGCAGTTTTACCGGGACAGGGGGCCGGAACTATGGCTACACCTTC.

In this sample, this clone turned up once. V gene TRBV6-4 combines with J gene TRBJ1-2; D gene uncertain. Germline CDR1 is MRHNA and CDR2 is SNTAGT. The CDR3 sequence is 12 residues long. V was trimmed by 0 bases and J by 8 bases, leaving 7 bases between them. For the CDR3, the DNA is TGTGCCAGCAGTGACTCGCTAGGAGGCTACACCTTC. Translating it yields CASSDSLGGYTF.

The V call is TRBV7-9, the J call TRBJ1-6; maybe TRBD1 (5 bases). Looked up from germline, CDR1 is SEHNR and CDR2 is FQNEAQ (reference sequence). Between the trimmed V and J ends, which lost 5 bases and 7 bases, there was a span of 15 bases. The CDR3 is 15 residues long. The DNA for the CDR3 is TGTGCCAGCAGCCAGTTAGGGGTGCGGAATTCACCCCTCCACTTT. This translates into CASSQLGVRNSPLHF. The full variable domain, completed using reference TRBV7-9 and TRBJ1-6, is DTGVSQNPRHKITKRGQNVTFRCDPISEHNRLYWYRQTLGQGPEFLTYFQNEAQLEKSRLLSDRFSAERPKGSFSTLEIQRTEQGDSAMYLCASSQLGVRNSPLHFGNGTRLTVT.

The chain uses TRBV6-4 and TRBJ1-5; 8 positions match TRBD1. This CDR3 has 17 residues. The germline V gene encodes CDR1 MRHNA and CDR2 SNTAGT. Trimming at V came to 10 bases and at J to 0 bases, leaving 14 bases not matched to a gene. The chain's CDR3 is CAIPDRGAGYSNQPQHF. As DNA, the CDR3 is TGTGCCATCCCTGACAGGGGTGCGGGTTATAGCAATCAGCCCCAGCATTTT.

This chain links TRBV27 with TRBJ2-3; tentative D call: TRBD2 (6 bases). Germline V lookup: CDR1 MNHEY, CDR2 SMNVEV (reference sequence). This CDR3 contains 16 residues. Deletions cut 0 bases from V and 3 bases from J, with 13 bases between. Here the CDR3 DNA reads TGTGCCAGCAGTTTATCTGGCGGGGTAATGACAGATACGCAGTATTTT. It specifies CASSLSGGVMTDTQYF.

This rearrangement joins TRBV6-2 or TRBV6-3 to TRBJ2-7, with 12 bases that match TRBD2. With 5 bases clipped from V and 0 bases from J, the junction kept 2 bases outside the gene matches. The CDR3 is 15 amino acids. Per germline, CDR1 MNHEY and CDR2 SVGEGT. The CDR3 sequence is CASSRTSGNSYEQYF. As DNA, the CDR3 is TGTGCCAGCAGTCGGACTAGCGGGAACTCCTACGAGCAGTACTTC.

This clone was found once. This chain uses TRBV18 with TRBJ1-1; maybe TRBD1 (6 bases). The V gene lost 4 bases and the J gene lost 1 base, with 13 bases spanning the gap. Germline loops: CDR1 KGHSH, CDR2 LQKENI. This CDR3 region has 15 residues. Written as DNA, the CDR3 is TGTGCCAGCTCACGTACCTTGGACAGGAACACTGAAGCTTTCTTT. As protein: CASSRTLDRNTEAFF.